This passage covers 29 T cell receptor beta chains from one sample sequenced in a study of shared clonotypes between healthy human individuals. Assay used: immunoSEQ multiplex PCR; TCRdb lists only in-frame clones, some missing. The repertoire holds about 1.1 million clones, with approximately 80% as singletons. Sequenced material: memory CD4+ T cells from PBMCs. The subset: CD45RA-negative fraction. Receptors were obtained from a man younger than 30 in good health. Some clones in this sample may be carry-over from other donors' samples.

The chain couples TRBV6-5 to TRBJ2-1; unclear D gene. The V end lost 0 bases, the J end lost 0 bases, and 6 bases lay between the germline ends. The CDR3 spans 15 residues. Germline lookup yields CDR1 MNHEY and CDR2 SVGAGI. CDR3 nucleotides: TGTGCCAGCAGTTACTCTGGACGCTCCTACAATGAGCAGTTCTTC. Translation gives CASSYSGRSYNEQFF.

This clone was counted ten times or more. This chain connects TRBV6-1 to TRBJ2-1; TRBD2 matches at 8 bases. CDR3 length equals 16 residues. Germline trimming cut 4 bases from V and 0 bases from J; bases unmatched to any gene: 5. Germline V gene lookup returns CDR1 MNHNS and CDR2 SASEGT. The CDR3 DNA sequence: TGTGCCAGCAGTGGTAGAGCGGGAGACTCCTACAATGAGCAGTTCTTC. It is translated as CASSGRAGDSYNEQFF.

V gene TRBV28 combines with J gene TRBJ1-5; TRBD1 is a possible D gene (6 bases). The germline V gene encodes CDR1 MDHEN and CDR2 SYDVKM. V lost 8 bases, J lost 5 bases, and 13 bases lay in between. CDR3 length: 13 amino acids. CDR3 amino acids: CASWRDTYQPQHF. CDR3 nucleotides: TGTGCCAGCTGGAGGGACACTTATCAGCCCCAGCATTTT.

This chain uses TRBV2 with TRBJ2-7; D assignment may be TRBD1 or TRBD2 (5 bases each). V was shortened by 6 bases and J by 4 bases, with 19 bases between the two germline ends. Germline lookup yields CDR1 SNHLY and CDR2 FYNNEI. This CDR3 comprises 15 residues. DNA for the CDR3: TGTGCCAGCAGGGAATCAGTGGACGGGGCTTACGAGCAGTACTTC. It is translated as CASRESVDGAYEQYF.

This sequence joins TRBV7-9 and TRBJ2-3; D remains ambiguous. Germline V gene data show CDR1 as SEHNR and CDR2 as FQNEAQ (reference sequence). CDR3 length equals 13 residues. V lost 4 bases and J 6 bases, leaving 11 bases between the germline ends. The CDR3 nucleotides are TGTGCCAGCAGCTCCCCATCTAAGGATACGCAGTATTTT. The encoded protein is CASSSPSKDTQYF.

To note about this clone: Mismatch with germline at one junction end may stem from a read error. The V and J genes are TRBV2 and TRBJ1-4; 9 bases map to TRBD1. Germline-derived CDR1 and CDR2 are SNHLY and FYNNEI. CDR3 length: 15 residues. This CDR3 is CASSPQGARGEELFF. For the CDR3, the DNA is TGTGCCAGCAGTCCACAGGGGGCGCGCGGTGAAGAACTGTTTTTT. The full variable domain, with the rest looked up from reference TRBV2 and TRBJ1-4, is EPEVTQTPSHQVTQMGQEVILRCVPISNHLYFYWYRQILGQKVEFLVSFYNNEISEKSEIFDDQFSVERPDGSNFTLKIRSTKLEDSAMYFCASSPQGARGEELFFGSGTQLSVL.

The V and J genes are TRBV19 and TRBJ2-1; D gene uncertain. The CDR3 is 15 residues long. Trimming left V 3 bases short and J 0 bases short, with 9 bases between. Germline CDR1 and CDR2: LNHDA and SQIVND (reference sequence). Here the CDR3 reads CASSIVASSYNEQFF. CDR3 nucleotides: TGTGCCAGTAGTATTGTAGCAAGCTCCTACAATGAGCAGTTCTTC.

The rearrangement joins TRBV30 to TRBJ2-1; TRBD1 matches at 8 bases. The J segment lost 8 bases and the V segment lost 5 bases, leaving 17 bases of the junction unmatched. Germline V gene sequence: CDR1 GTSNPN, CDR2 SVGIG (reference sequence). The CDR3 has 16 residues. CDR3 protein: CAWAGRDRTFLDEQFF. The CDR3 DNA is TGTGCCTGGGCCGGACGGGACAGGACCTTTTTGGATGAGCAGTTCTTC.

V and J are TRBV7-2 and TRBJ2-5; 9 bases align to TRBD1. Per germline, CDR1 SGHTA and CDR2 FQGNSA. Losses at the gene ends were 8 bases for V and 7 bases for J; bases not matched to a gene: 8. CDR3 length: 13 amino acids. In DNA, the CDR3 is TGTGCCAGCGGAACAGGGGGCGTGGGGACCCAGTACTTC. Translating gives CASGTGGVGTQYF.

For the CDR3, the DNA is TGTGCCAGCAGCACCGGAGGTCTAGCGGACCCCTACGAGCAGTACTTC. Translated: CASSTGGLADPYEQYF. The V gene is TRBV5-6, the J gene TRBJ2-7; TRBD2 matches 7 bases. The junction had 12 bases not matched to a gene; V was cut back by 4 bases and J by 2 bases. The V gene's germline CDR1 is SGHDT and CDR2 YYEEEE. The CDR3 runs to 16 residues. Supplemented by reference TRBV5-6 and TRBJ2-7, the full variable domain reads DAGVTQSPTHLIKTRGQQVTLRCSPKSGHDTVSWYQQALGQGPQFIFQYYEEEERQRGNFPDRFSGHQFPNYSSELNVNALLLGDSALYLCASSTGGLADPYEQYFGPGTRLTVT.

This CDR3 reads CASTESVGRGANYGYTF. CDR3 nucleotides: TGTGCCAGTACCGAATCGGTCGGGAGAGGGGCTAACTATGGCTACACCTTC. The rearrangement joins TRBV19 to TRBJ1-2; D is possibly TRBD1 (5 bases). The V end lost 7 bases, the J end lost 0 bases, and 21 bases lay between the germline ends. CDR1 and CDR2 (germline): LNHDA, SQIVND (reference sequence). The CDR3 is 17 residues long.

This chain connects TRBV19 to TRBJ1-2; no clear D. Germline CDR1 LNHDA, CDR2 SQIVND (reference sequence). This CDR3 comprises 13 residues. V lost 0 bases and J lost 8, with 10 bases in between. CDR3 loop: CASSIDLLQGYTF. Written as DNA, the CDR3 is TGTGCCAGTAGTATAGATCTCCTCCAGGGCTACACCTTC.

The V gene is TRBV4-1, the J gene TRBJ2-7; 10 bases fit TRBD2. Per the germline V gene, CDR1 is MGHRA and CDR2 is YSYEKL. J gave up 4 bases and V 4 bases, and 10 bases lay outside the gene matches. CDR3 size: 16 residues. CDR3 coding DNA: TGCGCCAGCAGCCCTACTAGCGGGAAGTGGGTATACGAGCAGTACTTC. Translation: CASSPTSGKWVYEQYF.

This chain links TRBV5-5 with TRBJ1-1; D remains unclear. V lost 4 bases to trimming and J lost 1 base, with 14 bases between them. The CDR3 is made up of 15 amino acids. Looked up from germline, CDR1 is SGHKS and CDR2 is YYEKEE (reference sequence). The CDR3 DNA sequence: TGTGCCAGCAGCCCCGGAGCAACCGGGAACACTGAAGCTTTCTTT. This codes for CASSPGATGNTEAFF. Combining the CDR3 with reference TRBV5-5 and TRBJ1-1 gives the whole variable domain DAGVTQSPTHLIKTRGQQVTLRCSPISGHKSVSWYQQVLGQGPQFIFQYYEKEERGRGNFPDRFSARQFPNYSSELNVNALLLGDSALYLCASSPGATGNTEAFFGQGTRLTVV.

The V and J genes are TRBV2 and TRBJ2-1; D unresolved. With 6 bases removed from V and 1 base from J, the gap between germline ends came to 13 bases. CDR1 is SNHLY and CDR2 is FYNNEI in the germline V gene. There are 15 residues in the CDR3. Here the CDR3 reads CASRTDLGSYNEQFF. For the CDR3, the DNA is TGTGCCAGCAGGACTGACTTAGGTTCCTACAATGAGCAGTTCTTC.

V is TRBV7-7 and J is TRBJ2-7; the D call may be TRBD1 or TRBD2 (6 bases each). The V and J ends lost 5 bases and 2 bases respectively, with 19 bases between them. The CDR3 has 16 amino acids. Germline CDR1 is SSHAT and CDR2 is FNYEAQ (reference sequence). For the CDR3, the DNA is TGTGCCAGCAGCCCGGGACTCCCAGGGGTCACCTACGAGCAGTACTTC. It translates to CASSPGLPGVTYEQYF.

This chain links TRBV6-6 with TRBJ1-3, with 7 bases aligning to TRBD1. From germline, CDR1 is MNHNY and CDR2 SVGAGI (reference sequence). V lost 5 bases to trimming and J lost 2 bases; unmatched junction nucleotides: 9. The CDR3 is 16 amino acids. CDR3 sequence: CASSPGGYYAGNTIYF. The CDR3 DNA follows: TGTGCCAGCAGTCCAGGGGGGTACTACGCTGGAAACACCATATATTTT.

The count of this clone is one. The rearrangement links TRBV4-2 to TRBJ1-5, with 9 bases identical to TRBD1. There are 19 residues in the CDR3. J gave up 1 base and V 4 bases, and 14 bases lay outside the gene matches. CDR1 and CDR2 (germline): LGHNA, YNFKEQ. DNA of the CDR3: TGTGCCAGCAGCCCGGGACAGGGCTCACCCACGGGGAGCAATCAGCCCCAGCATTTT. Translation gives CASSPGQGSPTGSNQPQHF.

As to this clone: Within the sample, other DNA sequences also encode this same CDR3. This chain uses TRBV27 with TRBJ2-3, with D unresolved. The V end lost 0 bases, the J end lost 2 bases, and 6 bases lay between the germline ends. Germline V gene lookup returns CDR1 MNHEY and CDR2 SMNVEV (reference sequence). The length of the CDR3 is 14 residues. CDR3 amino acids: CASSLSADTDTQYF. The CDR3 nucleotides read TGTGCCAGCAGTTTATCCGCGGACACAGATACGCAGTATTTT.

The chain links TRBV30 to TRBJ1-4; D not certain. The length of the CDR3 is 13 residues. The ends were cut back, 0 bases at V and 8 bases at J, with 10 bases in the middle. CDR1 and CDR2 (germline): GTSNPN, SVGIG (reference sequence). The CDR3 DNA sequence: TGTGCCTGGAGTGTAATCCACGCCGAAAAACTGTTTTTT. Translation: CAWSVIHAEKLFF.

This clone was detected only once. V is TRBV28 and J is TRBJ1-2, with D unresolved. Trimming removed 5 bases from V and 4 bases from J, with 11 bases in between. From germline, CDR1 is MDHEN and CDR2 SYDVKM. This CDR3 spans 13 amino acids. DNA for the CDR3: TGTGCCAGCAGTCCGCCACAGTCCTATGGCTACACCTTC. Amino acids: CASSPPQSYGYTF.

The chain employs TRBV4-1 and TRBJ2-7, with 10 bases identical to TRBD1. Germline loops: CDR1 MGHRA, CDR2 YSYEKL. With V trimmed by 0 bases and J by 3 bases, 2 bases remained unmatched. The CDR3 has 15 residues. The CDR3 here is CASSQETGGNYEQYF. As DNA, the CDR3 is TGCGCCAGCAGCCAAGAGACAGGGGGCAACTACGAGCAGTACTTC.

The rearrangement links TRBV7-8 to TRBJ2-3, with 13 bases fitting TRBD2. CDR3 length: 16 amino acids. V was pared by 5 bases and J by 3 bases, with 5 bases of the junction left unmatched. Germline V gene sequence: CDR1 SGHVS, CDR2 FQNEAQ. The CDR3 reads CASSPWTSGRTDTQYF. In DNA form, the CDR3 reads TGTGCCAGCAGCCCGTGGACTAGCGGGAGAACAGATACGCAGTATTTT.

The chain has TRBV19 and TRBJ1-2; 9 nucleotides match TRBD1. V trimming: 7 bases; J trimming: 7 bases; junction bases outside the gene matches: 10. The CDR3 length is 14 residues. CDR1 is LNHDA and CDR2 is SQIVND in the germline V gene (reference sequence). The CDR3 region has the DNA TGTGCCAGTACCCCTCCGACAGGGGGACGTGGCTACACCTTC. It specifies CASTPPTGGRGYTF.

This CDR3 reads CAWSATGDEQFF. The DNA for the CDR3 is TGTGCCTGGAGCGCGACAGGGGATGAGCAGTTCTTC. The chain uses TRBV30 and TRBJ2-1, with 8 bases that match TRBD1. This CDR3 comprises 12 residues. Trimming took 3 bases from V and 8 from J; bases not matched to a gene: 3. Germline loops: CDR1 GTSNPN, CDR2 SVGIG (reference sequence).

The CDR3 protein is CASSIDGSDRGDYGYTF. In DNA form, the CDR3 reads TGTGCCAGTAGTATAGACGGTAGCGACAGGGGCGACTATGGCTACACCTTC. The chain has TRBV19 and TRBJ1-2, with 8 nucleotides matching TRBD1. Germline V gene data show CDR1 as LNHDA and CDR2 as SQIVND (reference sequence). V shed 0 bases and J 3 bases; nucleotides not matched to a gene: 9. The CDR3 has 17 amino acids.

Turning to this clone: This sample also contains other DNA sequences that code for the same CDR3. The CDR3 reads CASSELAGSTDTQYF. The CDR3 DNA reads TGTGCCAGCAGTGAATTGGCGGGTAGCACAGATACGCAGTATTTT. The chain carries TRBV2 and TRBJ2-3; TRBD2 is a possible D gene (5 bases). Trimming pared 2 bases from V and 0 bases from J, leaving 9 bases between. Germline CDR1 reads SNHLY; CDR2 reads FYNNEI. The CDR3 contains 15 residues.

This chain joins TRBV9 and TRBJ2-1; D is unresolved. CDR3 length: 12 amino acids. The germline V gene has CDR1 SGDLS and CDR2 YYNGEE. V gave up 0 bases and J gave up 9 bases, with 7 bases separating them. CDR3 sequence reads: CASSVEWGEQFF. The CDR3 DNA is TGTGCCAGCAGCGTAGAGTGGGGTGAGCAGTTCTTC.

The chain couples TRBV30 to TRBJ2-5, with D uncertain. This CDR3 is built from 13 residues. Trimming pared 4 bases from V and 5 bases from J, leaving 14 bases between. Germline CDR1 is GTSNPN and CDR2 is SVGIG (reference sequence). The CDR3 DNA is TGTGCCTGGAATGGGGTCCGGTTGGAGACCCAGTACTTC. It translates to CAWNGVRLETQYF.